This T cell receptor (beta chain) was obtained from a study of T cell responses to AZD1222 COVID-19 vaccine. General study points: There were mostly white British donors and more females than males, and clonal diversity was possibly underestimated.

The table came from immunoSEQ multiplex PCR; TCRdb's copy has only in-frame clones and leaves some out. The table lists around 100,000 clones, 91% of them singletons. Germline V gene sequence: CDR1 SGHRS, CDR2 YFSETQ. The CDR3 consists of 14 residues. Trimming removed 0 bases at V and 1 base at J, with 5 bases between. Concerning this clone itself: What it recognizes is unknown.

V is TRBV5-1 and J is TRBJ1-5; D is unclear. Sequenced material: peripheral blood, taken on day 0 of AZD1222 vaccination. The sequence was collected from an adult in good health. DNA for the CDR3: TGCGCCAGCAGCTTGGAAGGGAGCAATCAGCCCCAGCATTTT. Its protein product is CASSLEGSNQPQHF.